Each of the 14 T cell receptor beta chains below was sequenced from the same sample in a study of cytomegalovirus exposure and HLA in healthy donors. It was with 60 Vbeta and 13 Jbeta primers that the PCR ran. Generated by immunoSEQ multiplex PCR, the TCRdb table keeps only in-frame clones and is missing some. The repertoire holds approximately 120,000 clones, with around 78% as singletons. Material for sequencing was PBMCs. Receptor source: a man between 45 and 60 years old in good health and CMV-seronegative.

In regard to this clone: This sample also contains other DNA sequences that code for the same CDR3. The rearrangement joins TRBV19 to TRBJ2-7; tentatively, D is TRBD1 (6 bases). Trimming stripped 1 base from V and 1 base from J, with 8 bases between. This CDR3 contains 14 residues. Germline CDR1 and CDR2: LNHDA and SQIVND (reference sequence). In DNA form, the CDR3 reads TGTGCCAGTAGTATAGGGACAGCTTCCTACGAGCAGTACTTC. Protein product: CASSIGTASYEQYF.

The chain couples TRBV28 to TRBJ1-1, with 11 nucleotides matching TRBD1. V trimming: 4 bases; J trimming: 11 bases; junction bases outside the gene matches: 6. In germline, CDR1 is MDHEN, CDR2 SYDVKM. This CDR3 contains 13 residues. In DNA form, the CDR3 reads TGTGCCAGCAGTTGGACAGGGGGCGTTTGGGCTTTCTTT. Its translation is CASSWTGGVWAFF.

Only one count was recorded for this clone. The chain is built from TRBV21-1 and TRBJ1-2; the DNA was not used to check the table's D call, TRBD1. TRBV21-1 represents a pseudogene. The CDR3 has 14 residues. In DNA form, the CDR3 reads TGTGCCAGCAGCAAAGATCGGTCCAGGGGAAGCTACACCTTC. This encodes CASSKDRSRGSYTF.

This clone appeared a few times. This rearrangement joins TRBV11-3 to TRBJ2-5, with 9 nucleotides matching TRBD1. Germline CDR1 is SGHNT and CDR2 is YENEEA. The CDR3 has 15 residues. V lost 1 base, J lost 2 bases, and 2 bases stayed unmatched. CDR3 nucleotide sequence: TGTGCCAGCAGCTTAGGAGGGACAGGGCAAGAGACCCAGTACTTC. It specifies CASSLGGTGQETQYF.

The V and J genes are TRBV5-1 and TRBJ2-1; TRBD1 agrees at 10 bases. There are 14 residues in the CDR3. Germline CDR1 is SGHRS and CDR2 is YFSETQ. The ends lost 10 bases at V and 2 bases at J; junction bases unmatched: 6. The CDR3: CASSGQGAYNEQFF. The CDR3, as DNA: TGCGCCTCGTCTGGACAGGGGGCCTACAATGAGCAGTTCTTC.

This clone was detected only a few times. V and J are TRBV5-1 and TRBJ1-2, with 9 bases fitting TRBD1. Per the germline V gene, CDR1 is SGHRS and CDR2 is YFSETQ. V lost 4 bases to trimming and J lost 8 bases; unmatched junction nucleotides: 9. The CDR3 is made up of 14 amino acids. The CDR3 DNA follows: TGCGCCAGCAGCCCACAGGGGGCCCTCGGCGGCTACACCTTC. Translation: CASSPQGALGGYTF.

The chain recombines TRBV6-5 with TRBJ1-4; perhaps TRBD1 as D (6 bases). The CDR3 consists of 16 residues. The V end was cut by 2 bases, the J end by 4 bases, with 14 bases between. Looked up from germline, CDR1 is MNHEY and CDR2 is SVGAGI. As DNA, the CDR3 is TGTGCCAGCAGTTACCTGGGGGCAGGGGATAATGAAAAACTGTTTTTT. Residues: CASSYLGAGDNEKLFF.

The gene calls are TRBV9 and TRBJ1-4; 7 bases line up with TRBD1. The CDR3 covers 16 residues. V gave up 3 bases and J gave up 11 bases; unmatched junction bases: 16. Germline loops: CDR1 SGDLS, CDR2 YYNGEE. The CDR3 loop is CASSAFDRAPLGKLFF. The CDR3 coding sequence is TGTGCCAGCAGCGCCTTTGACAGGGCGCCCTTGGGGAAACTGTTTTTT.

Written as DNA, the CDR3 is TGTGCCAGCAGCTTGAGGGGGGGGACCGTTAGCTCCTACGAGCAGTACTTC. This sequence encodes CASSLRGGTVSSYEQYF. The chain combines TRBV7-2 with TRBJ2-7, with D perhaps TRBD2 (7 bases). CDR1 and CDR2 from the germline V gene are SGHTA and FQGNSA. CDR3 size: 17 residues. The germline V and J ends were trimmed by 3 bases and 0 bases, with 18 bases remaining between them.

The V and J genes are TRBV5-4 and TRBJ1-2; D may be TRBD1 (6 bases). Germline V gene lookup returns CDR1 SGHNT and CDR2 YYREEE (reference sequence). The CDR3 length is 13 residues. V was clipped by 1 base and J by 6 bases, with 10 bases between them. The CDR3 nucleotides read TGTGCCAGCAGCTTGACAGGGCGGCATGGCTACACCTTC. It codes for CASSLTGRHGYTF.

The genes are TRBV10-1 and TRBJ2-3; 10 bases are shared with TRBD2. V lost 3 bases and J lost 6; bases outside the gene matches: 6. CDR3 size: 15 residues. In germline, CDR1 is WNHNN, CDR2 SYGVQD (reference sequence). CDR3 residues: CASSDPSGGSDTQYF. The CDR3 DNA sequence: TGCGCCAGCAGTGATCCTAGCGGGGGTTCGGATACGCAGTATTTT.

V and J are TRBV7-9 and TRBJ1-4, with D possibly matching TRBD1 (5 bases). This CDR3 is built from 14 residues. V lost 6 bases and J 10 bases, leaving 18 bases between the germline ends. Germline CDR1 SEHNR, CDR2 FQNEAQ (reference sequence). CDR3 sequence reads: CASRPAAGDGKLFF. The DNA for the CDR3 is TGTGCCAGCAGGCCAGCGGCGGGGGACGGAAAACTGTTTTTT.

The V gene is TRBV21-1, the J gene TRBJ1-1. TRBV21-1 is a pseudogene. The CDR3 runs 12 residues. The CDR3 DNA follows: TGTGCCAGCTTAGAGATGAACACTGAAGCTTTCTTT. This translates into CASLEMNTEAFF.

The sample holds many counts of this clone. The rearrangement uses TRBV7-9 and TRBJ1-4; D perhaps matches TRBD1 (5 bases). Germline CDR1 SEHNR, CDR2 FQNEAQ (reference sequence). V shed 5 bases and J shed 1 base, with 20 bases lying between them. This CDR3 is built from 18 residues. The CDR3 here is CASSQPPQAGITNEKLFF. In DNA form, the CDR3 reads TGTGCCAGCAGCCAACCCCCACAGGCAGGGATAACTAATGAAAAACTGTTTTTT.